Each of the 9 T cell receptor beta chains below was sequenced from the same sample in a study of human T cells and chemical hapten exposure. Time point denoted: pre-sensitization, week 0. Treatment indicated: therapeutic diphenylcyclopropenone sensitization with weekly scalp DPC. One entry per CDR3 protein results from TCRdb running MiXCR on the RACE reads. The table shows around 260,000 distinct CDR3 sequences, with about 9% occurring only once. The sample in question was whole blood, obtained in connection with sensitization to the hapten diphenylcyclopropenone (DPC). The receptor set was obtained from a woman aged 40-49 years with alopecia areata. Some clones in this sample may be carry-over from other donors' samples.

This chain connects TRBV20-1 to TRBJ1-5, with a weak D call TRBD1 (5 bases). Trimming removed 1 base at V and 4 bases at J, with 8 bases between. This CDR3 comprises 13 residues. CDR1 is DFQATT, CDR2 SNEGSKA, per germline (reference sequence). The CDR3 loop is CSARGQPNQPQHF. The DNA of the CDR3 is TGCAGTGCTAGAGGACAGCCAAATCAGCCCCAGCATTTT.

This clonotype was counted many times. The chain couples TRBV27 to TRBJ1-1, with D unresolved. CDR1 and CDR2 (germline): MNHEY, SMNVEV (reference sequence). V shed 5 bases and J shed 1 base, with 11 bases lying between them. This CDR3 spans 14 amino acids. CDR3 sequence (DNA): TGTGCCAGCAGTCCCCGAAACTGGAACACTGAAGCTTTCTTT. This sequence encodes CASSPRNWNTEAFF.

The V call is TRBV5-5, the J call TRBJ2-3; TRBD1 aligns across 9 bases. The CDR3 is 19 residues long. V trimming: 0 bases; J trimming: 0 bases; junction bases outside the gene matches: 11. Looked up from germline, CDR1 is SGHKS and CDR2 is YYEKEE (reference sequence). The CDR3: CASSLAGTGPSFSTDTQYF. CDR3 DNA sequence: TGTGCCAGCAGCTTGGCCGGGACAGGGCCTTCGTTCAGCACAGATACGCAGTATTTT.

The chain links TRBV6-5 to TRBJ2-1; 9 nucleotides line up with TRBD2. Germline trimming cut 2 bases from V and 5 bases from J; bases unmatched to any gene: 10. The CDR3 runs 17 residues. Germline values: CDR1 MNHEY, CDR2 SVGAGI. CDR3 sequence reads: CASSYMAGGPKDNEQFF. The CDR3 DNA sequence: TGTGCCAGCAGTTACATGGCGGGAGGGCCTAAAGACAATGAGCAGTTCTTC.

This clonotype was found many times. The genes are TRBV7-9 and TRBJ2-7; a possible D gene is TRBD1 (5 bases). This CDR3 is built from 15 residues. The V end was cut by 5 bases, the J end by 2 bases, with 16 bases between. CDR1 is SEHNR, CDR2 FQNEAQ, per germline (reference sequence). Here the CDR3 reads CASSPRGAGTYEQYF. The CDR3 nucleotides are TGTGCCAGCAGCCCAAGGGGTGCAGGCACCTACGAGCAGTACTTC.

CDR3: CSARTSGDEQYF. The CDR3, as DNA: TGCAGTGCCAGGACTAGCGGCGACGAGCAGTACTTC. The V and J genes are TRBV20-1 and TRBJ2-7, with 10 bases that match TRBD2. CDR1 and CDR2 (germline): DFQATT, SNEGSKA (reference sequence). V trimming: 6 bases; J trimming: 5 bases; junction bases outside the gene matches: 4. The CDR3 contains 12 residues.

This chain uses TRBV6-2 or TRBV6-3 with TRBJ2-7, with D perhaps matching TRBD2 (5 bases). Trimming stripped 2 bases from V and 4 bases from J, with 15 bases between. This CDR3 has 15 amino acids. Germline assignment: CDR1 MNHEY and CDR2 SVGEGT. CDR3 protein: CASSYGMGTGYEQYF. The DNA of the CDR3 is TGTGCCAGCAGTTACGGGATGGGAACGGGGTACGAGCAGTACTTC.

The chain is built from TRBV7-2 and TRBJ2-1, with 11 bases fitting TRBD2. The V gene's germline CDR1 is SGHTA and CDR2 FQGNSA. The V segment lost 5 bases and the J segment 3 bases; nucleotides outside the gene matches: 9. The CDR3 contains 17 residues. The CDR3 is CASSGSAGTSGYNEQFF. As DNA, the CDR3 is TGTGCCAGCAGCGGATCTGCCGGGACTAGCGGCTACAATGAGCAGTTCTTC.

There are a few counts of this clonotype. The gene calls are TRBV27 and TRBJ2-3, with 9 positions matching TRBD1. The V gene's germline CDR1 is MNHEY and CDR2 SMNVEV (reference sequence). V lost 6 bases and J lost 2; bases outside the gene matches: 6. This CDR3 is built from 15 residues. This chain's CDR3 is CASRLGTGHTDTQYF. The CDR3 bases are TGTGCCAGCAGATTAGGGACAGGGCACACAGATACGCAGTATTTT.